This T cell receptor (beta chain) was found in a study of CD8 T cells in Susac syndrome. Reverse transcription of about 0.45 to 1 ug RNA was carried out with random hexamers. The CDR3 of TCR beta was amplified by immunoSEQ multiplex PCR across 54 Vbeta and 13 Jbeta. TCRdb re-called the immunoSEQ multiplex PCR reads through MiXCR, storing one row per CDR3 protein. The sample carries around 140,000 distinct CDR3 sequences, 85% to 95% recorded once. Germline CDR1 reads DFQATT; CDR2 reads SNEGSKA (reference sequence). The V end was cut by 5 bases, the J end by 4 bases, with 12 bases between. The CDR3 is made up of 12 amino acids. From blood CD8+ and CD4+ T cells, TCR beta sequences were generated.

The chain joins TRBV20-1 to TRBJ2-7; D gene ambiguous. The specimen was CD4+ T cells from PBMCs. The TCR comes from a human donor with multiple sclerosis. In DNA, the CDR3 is TGCAGTGCTGGAAGCACAAATTACGAGCAGTACTTC. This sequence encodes CSAGSTNYEQYF.